One sample yielded the 18 T cell receptor beta chains listed below, sequenced in a study of patients and donors after allogeneic stem cell transplantation. MiXCR, run by TCRdb on the RT-PCR reads, gives a single entry per CDR3 protein. The table lists fewer than 180,000 distinct CDR3 sequences, about 40% of them singletons, with approximately 50% in the top ten. Sequencing was carried out using blood, either unsorted or a sorted T cell fraction (not recorded which). These receptors were obtained from a human donor who was either an allogeneic HSCT recipient or a stem cell or donor lymphocyte infusion donor (not recorded which). It is not recorded whose cells these are; they may come from a transplant donor.

The chain links TRBV6-5 to TRBJ1-6; tentatively, D is TRBD1 (5 bases). The CDR3 has 17 residues. Trimming cost V 6 bases and J 0 bases, with 15 bases left between them. Germline loops: CDR1 MNHEY, CDR2 SVGAGI. The CDR3 coding sequence is TGTGCCAGCAGCACGGGGCAGGCTAGCTCCTATAATTCACCCCTCCACTTT. As protein: CASSTGQASSYNSPLHF.

This clonotype was found a few times. The V gene is TRBV12-3 or TRBV12-4, the J gene TRBJ1-5, with D possibly matching TRBD1 (5 bases). The CDR3 has 14 residues. Trimming removed 7 bases from V and 2 bases from J, with 12 bases in between. DNA for the CDR3: TGTGCCAGCAAGGGTCTGGGACGCAATCAGCCCCAGCATTTT. Its protein is CASKGLGRNQPQHF.

This clonotype was recorded a few times. The chain has TRBV6-2 or TRBV6-3 and TRBJ2-1, with D maybe TRBD2 (5 bases). The CDR3 is made up of 16 amino acids. The germline gives CDR1 MNHEY, CDR2 SVGEGT. V lost 6 bases, J lost 5 bases, and 20 bases lay in between. The CDR3 nucleotides read TGTGCCAGCAGGACCCAACTACTAGGTTCCCACAATGAGCAGTTCTTC. This translates into CASRTQLLGSHNEQFF.

V gene TRBV29-1 combines with J gene TRBJ1-4; TRBD1 is a possible D gene (5 bases). V was pared by 4 bases and J by 8 bases, with 14 bases between. CDR3 length: 13 residues. The germline CDR1 and CDR2 sequences are SQVTM and ANQGSEA. In DNA form, the CDR3 reads TGCAGCGTTGTATCCCCGGCAGGGGAAAAACTGTTTTTT. Its translation: CSVVSPAGEKLFF.

The V gene is TRBV5-1, the J gene TRBJ2-7; possible D gene TRBD1, 5 bases. Germline CDR1 is SGHRS and CDR2 is YFSETQ. The CDR3 is made up of 13 amino acids. V was clipped by 3 bases and J by 3 bases, with 10 bases between them. The CDR3 DNA follows: TGCGCCAGCAGCTGGGGCCAATACTACGAGCAGTACTTC. It yields the protein CASSWGQYYEQYF.

The sample holds a few counts of this clonotype. The genes are TRBV5-1 and TRBJ1-4; maybe TRBD1 (6 bases). V lost 3 bases and J lost 0, with 27 bases in between. The CDR3 extends over 21 amino acids. Germline CDR1 reads SGHRS; CDR2 reads YFSETQ. The CDR3 spells CASSSGGLGNRDHATNEKLFF. In DNA, the CDR3 is TGCGCCAGCAGCTCTGGAGGTCTCGGGAACAGGGACCATGCAACTAATGAAAAACTGTTTTTT.

This clonotype has just a few counts. The CDR3 region has the DNA TGCAGTGCTAGTGAGACAGGGGTTGAAGCTTTCTTT. Translation gives CSASETGVEAFF. This chain links TRBV20-1 with TRBJ1-1; 8 positions match TRBD1. The CDR3 spans 12 residues. Trimming cost V 3 bases and J 7 bases; bases outside gene matches: 4. The germline gives CDR1 DFQATT, CDR2 SNEGSKA (reference sequence).

The rearrangement joins TRBV12-3 or TRBV12-4 to TRBJ1-1, with a tentative D call TRBD1 (5 bases). The V and J ends lost 5 bases and 6 bases respectively, with 10 bases between them. This CDR3 spans 12 amino acids. CDR3 residues: CASSRTWAEAFF. Written as DNA, the CDR3 is TGTGCCAGCAGTCGGACATGGGCTGAAGCTTTCTTT.

The chain joins TRBV5-1 to TRBJ1-1; no reliable D call. Germline V gene lookup returns CDR1 SGHRS and CDR2 YFSETQ. Trimming shortened V by 0 bases and J by 0 bases, and 9 bases separated the two germline ends. The CDR3 spans 15 residues. The CDR3 region has the DNA TGCGCCAGCAGCTTGGGTTCAACTTTGAACACTGAAGCTTTCTTT. Translation: CASSLGSTLNTEAFF.

This chain connects TRBV5-1 to TRBJ2-5, with a weak D call TRBD2 (6 bases). The V gene's germline CDR1 is SGHRS and CDR2 YFSETQ. The CDR3 runs to 14 residues. V lost 0 bases to trimming and J lost 7 bases, with 13 bases between them. The CDR3 DNA reads as TGCGCCAGCAGCTTGGCTGCGGGGTTGGGGACCCAGTACTTC. Residues: CASSLAAGLGTQYF.

The chain is built from TRBV27 and TRBJ2-3, with a possible D match to TRBD1 (5 bases). V shed 5 bases and J shed 3 bases, with 12 bases lying between them. CDR1 is MNHEY and CDR2 is SMNVEV in the germline V gene (reference sequence). The CDR3 contains 14 residues. This CDR3 is CASSVRDMTDTQYF. DNA of the CDR3: TGTGCCAGCAGTGTCAGGGATATGACAGATACGCAGTATTTT.

V gene TRBV6-5 combines with J gene TRBJ1-6; 7 bases line up with TRBD1. J lost 8 bases, V lost 6 bases, and 7 bases had no gene match. This CDR3 has 14 residues. CDR1 is MNHEY, CDR2 SVGAGI, per germline. In DNA form, the CDR3 reads TGTGCCAGCAGCCCCTGGGACAGCTATTCACCCCTCCACTTT. This encodes CASSPWDSYSPLHF.

The chain couples TRBV6-1 to TRBJ2-1; D is unresolved. The germline CDR1 and CDR2 sequences are MNHNS and SASEGT. The V end lost 6 bases, the J end lost 12 bases, and 9 bases lay between the germline ends. The CDR3 has 10 residues. The CDR3 DNA sequence: TGTGCCAGCAGGCGTGACTGGCAGTTCTTC. Translated, it gives CASRRDWQFF.

This clonotype was detected a few times. The chain combines TRBV6-5 with TRBJ2-3; D remains unclear. Germline values: CDR1 MNHEY, CDR2 SVGAGI. This CDR3 comprises 13 residues. Trimming cost V 5 bases and J 2 bases, with 8 bases left between them. DNA for the CDR3: TGTGCCAGCAGTGGCGCATTCACAGATACGCAGTATTTT. It specifies CASSGAFTDTQYF.

Concerning this clonotype: At one end the junction does not follow the germline gene, possibly because of a read error. V is TRBV5-6 and J is TRBJ1-6; D is unresolved. The CDR3 loop spans 14 amino acids. Germline CDR1 SGHDT, CDR2 YYEEEE. CDR3 nucleotide sequence: TGTGCCAGCAGCTTTGGCCAGTATAATCCACCCCTCCACTTT. Amino acid sequence: CASSFGQYNPPLHF.

This clonotype was seen more than once but under ten times. The chain uses TRBV28 and TRBJ1-1; the D is unclear. This CDR3 is built from 14 residues. Germline V gene lookup returns CDR1 MDHEN and CDR2 SYDVKM. V shed 5 bases and J shed 1 base, with 11 bases lying between them. As DNA, the CDR3 is TGTGCCAGCAGTCCCAACTGGGGGAACACTGAAGCTTTCTTT. Its translation is CASSPNWGNTEAFF.

This clonotype was seen a few times. The chain employs TRBV6-5 and TRBJ1-3, with a weak D call TRBD1 (5 bases). Looked up from germline, CDR1 is MNHEY and CDR2 is SVGAGI. Trimming cost V 6 bases and J 0 bases, with 9 bases left between them. The CDR3 extends over 14 amino acids. CDR3 region: CASRPQGSGNTIYF. Written as DNA, the CDR3 is TGTGCCAGCAGACCCCAGGGCTCTGGAAACACCATATATTTT.

This chain uses TRBV3-1 with TRBJ1-1, with no clear D. Trimming shortened V by 1 base and J by 4 bases, and 10 bases separated the two germline ends. Germline CDR1 is LGHDT and CDR2 is YNNKEL (reference sequence). The CDR3 loop spans 14 amino acids. CDR3 coding DNA: TGTGCCAGCAGCCAAGTGCCGGACGGCACTGAAGCTTTCTTT. Translated, it gives CASSQVPDGTEAFF.